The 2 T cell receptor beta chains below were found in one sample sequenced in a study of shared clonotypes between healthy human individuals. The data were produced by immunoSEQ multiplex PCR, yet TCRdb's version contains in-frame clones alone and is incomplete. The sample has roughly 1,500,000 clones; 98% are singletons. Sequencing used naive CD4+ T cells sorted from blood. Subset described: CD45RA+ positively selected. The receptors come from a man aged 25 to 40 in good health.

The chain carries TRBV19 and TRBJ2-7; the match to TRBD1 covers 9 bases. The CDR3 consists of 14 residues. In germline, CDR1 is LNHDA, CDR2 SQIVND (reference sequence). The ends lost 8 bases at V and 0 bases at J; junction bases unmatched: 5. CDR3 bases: TGTGCCAGTGCCGGGACAGGGAACTCCTACGAGCAGTACTTC. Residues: CASAGTGNSYEQYF.

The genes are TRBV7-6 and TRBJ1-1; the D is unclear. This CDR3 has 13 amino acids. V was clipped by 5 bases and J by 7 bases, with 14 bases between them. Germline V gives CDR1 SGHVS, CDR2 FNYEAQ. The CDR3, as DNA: TGTGCCAGCAGCCTCCACGGCGGGCTTGAAGCTTTCTTT. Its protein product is CASSLHGGLEAFF.